This TCR beta chain originates from a study of CD8 T cells in ankylosing spondylitis. Study-wide findings and caveats: About 8 highly homologous variants formed a TCR beta motif that appeared characteristic of ankylosing spondylitis blood. Disease-associated clonotypes exhibited CD8+ identity and were relatively infrequent in peripheral blood. Matched synovial fluid from ankylosing spondylitis patients was reported to be enriched for disease-linked clones.

TCRdb called the 5' RACE reads again in MiXCR, with one record for every CDR3 protein. The sample consists of some 400,000 distinct CDR3 sequences, 20% to 25% of them appearing once. Germline CDR1 and CDR2: SNHLY and FYNNEI. Trimming removed 7 bases from V and 0 bases from J, with 6 bases in between. CDR3 length: 12 amino acids. This clonotype was counted only a few times. No antigen is known for it. Sequenced material: blood, either unsorted or a sorted T cell fraction (not recorded which). V is TRBV2 and J is TRBJ2-5; D not certain. This clonotype was obtained from a male donor with ankylosing spondylitis. The CDR3 region is CASTGDQETQYF. Written as DNA, the CDR3 is TGTGCCAGCACAGGAGACCAAGAGACCCAGTACTTC.